One T cell receptor beta chain is described in this entry. What it binds is unknown. A much larger clone is a single base away; this may be a read error. The source of the sample is a study of T-cell reconstitution after alpha-beta-depleted transplantation in children. Study observations and caveats: Several hundred graft clones that had expanded were reportedly the source of alpha-beta T cells about two months after transplant. In some patients, recipient T cells and intrathymic progenitors surviving conditioning explained high day-60 diversity. It was newly produced T cells that mostly accounted for T-cell counts and diversity one year after transplant.

This sample's TCRbeta library carried unique molecular identifier barcodes. Via MiXCR, TCRdb re-called the PCR reads, giving one row per CDR3 protein. The table lists fewer than 400,000 distinct CDR3 sequences, around 25% of them singletons. Sample: PBMCs, mostly from graft donor cells, taken 180 days after TCRalphabeta/CD19-depleted stem cell transplant. This receptor was taken from a male patient younger than 18 who had a stem cell transplant for acute lymphoblastic leukemia, so the T cells may come from the graft donor.

The CDR3 bases are TGTGCCAGCAGTTACCCACCGGGACAGGGGGCTTACGAGCAGTCCTTC. It codes for CASSYPPGQGAYEQSF. The chain combines TRBV12-3 or TRBV12-4 with TRBJ2-7; 12 bases are shared with TRBD1. This CDR3 spans 16 amino acids.